This is a list of T cell receptor beta chains from one sample in a study of T cell responses to AZD1222 COVID-19 vaccine. The repertoire was sequenced with immunoSEQ multiplex PCR; TCRdb's copy has only in-frame clones and lacks some. In the table there are fewer than 150,000 clones, 88% of which are singletons. This sample comprised peripheral blood, obtained 28 days after the second AZD1222 dose. These receptors originate from an adult who received the AZD1222 COVID-19 vaccine. Each CDR3 is given without its conserved first and last residue. The order of the fields is V gene, J gene, CDR3 length, CDR3 protein.

>TRBV20-1|TRBJ1-1|9
SASSFTEAF
>TRBV7-2|TRBJ2-2|12
ASREQGVTGELF
>TRBV4-3|TRBJ2-4|14
ASSQDSGGLGNIQY
>TRBV9|TRBJ2-1|13
ASSESGGSYNEQF
>TRBV6-5|TRBJ1-5|11
ASRKLWGQPQH
>TRBV4-1|TRBJ1-1|13
ASSHPGQANTEAF
>TRBV5-4|TRBJ2-5|14
ASSQRGQGNQETQY
>TRBV5-1|TRBJ2-7|12
ASSSTGQGVEQY
>TRBV29-1|TRBJ2-1|12
SVEGGSSYNEQF
>TRBV28|TRBJ2-3|10
ASSLATDTQY
>TRBV2|TRBJ1-1|12
ASSSQGQNTEAF
>TRBV21-1|TRBJ2-7|14
ASSNWGTGVSYEQY
>TRBV9|TRBJ2-3|14
ASSLQGSGSGNTQY
>TRBV11-1|TRBJ1-2|11
ASSLGQGYGYT
>TRBV5-1|TRBJ1-1|11
ATRDGMNTEAF
>TRBV2|TRBJ1-1|11
ASSAEGLTEAF